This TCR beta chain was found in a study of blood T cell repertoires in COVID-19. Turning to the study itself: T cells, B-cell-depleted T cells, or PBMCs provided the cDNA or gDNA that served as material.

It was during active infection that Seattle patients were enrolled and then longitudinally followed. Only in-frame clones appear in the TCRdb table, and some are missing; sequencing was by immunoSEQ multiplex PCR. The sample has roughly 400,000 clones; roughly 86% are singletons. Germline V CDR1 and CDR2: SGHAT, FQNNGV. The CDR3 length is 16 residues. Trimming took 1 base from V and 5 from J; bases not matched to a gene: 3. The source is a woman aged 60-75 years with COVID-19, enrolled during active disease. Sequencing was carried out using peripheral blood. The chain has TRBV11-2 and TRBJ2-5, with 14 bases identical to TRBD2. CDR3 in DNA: TGTGCCAGCAGCTTAGGACTAGCGGGGGGGCGGGAGACCCAGTACTTC. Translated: CASSLGLAGGRETQYF.